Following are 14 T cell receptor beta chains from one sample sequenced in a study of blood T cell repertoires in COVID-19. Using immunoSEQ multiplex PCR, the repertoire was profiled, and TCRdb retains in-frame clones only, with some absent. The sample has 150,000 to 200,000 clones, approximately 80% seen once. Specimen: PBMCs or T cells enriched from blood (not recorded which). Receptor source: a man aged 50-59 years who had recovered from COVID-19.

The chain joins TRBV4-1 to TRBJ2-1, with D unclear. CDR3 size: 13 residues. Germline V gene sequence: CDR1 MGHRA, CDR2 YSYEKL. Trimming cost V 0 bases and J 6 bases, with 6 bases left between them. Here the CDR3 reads CASSQESFNEQFF. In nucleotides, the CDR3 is TGCGCCAGCAGCCAAGAGAGTTTCAATGAGCAGTTCTTC.

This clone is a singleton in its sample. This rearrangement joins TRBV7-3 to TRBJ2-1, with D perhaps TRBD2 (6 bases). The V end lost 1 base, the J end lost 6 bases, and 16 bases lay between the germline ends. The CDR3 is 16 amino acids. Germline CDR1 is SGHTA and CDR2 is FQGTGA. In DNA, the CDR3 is TGTGCCAGCAGCTTAATTCCTAGCGACGTTTTCAATGAGCAGTTCTTC. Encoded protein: CASSLIPSDVFNEQFF.

The CDR3, as DNA: TGTGCCTGGGAAACAGGAAACACTGAAGCTTTCTTT. Amino acids: CAWETGNTEAFF. The gene calls are TRBV30 and TRBJ1-1; TRBD1 is a possible D gene (5 bases). V was trimmed by 5 bases and J by 2 bases, leaving 9 bases between them. There are 12 residues in the CDR3. CDR1 and CDR2 (germline): GTSNPN, SVGIG (reference sequence).

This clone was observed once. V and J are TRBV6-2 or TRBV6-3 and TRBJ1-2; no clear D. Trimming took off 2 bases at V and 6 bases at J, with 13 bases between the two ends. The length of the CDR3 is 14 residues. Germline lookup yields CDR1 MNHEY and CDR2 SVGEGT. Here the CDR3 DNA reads TGTGCCAGCAGTTACGAGGGAACGTCGCATGGCTACACCTTC. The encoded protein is CASSYEGTSHGYTF.

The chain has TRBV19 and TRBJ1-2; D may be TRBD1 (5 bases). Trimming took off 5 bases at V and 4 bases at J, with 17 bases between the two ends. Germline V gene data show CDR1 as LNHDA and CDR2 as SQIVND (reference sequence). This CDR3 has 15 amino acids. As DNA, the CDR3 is TGTGCCAGTAGTCTTTCCTGGACGGGGGGCTATGGCTACACCTTC. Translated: CASSLSWTGGYGYTF.

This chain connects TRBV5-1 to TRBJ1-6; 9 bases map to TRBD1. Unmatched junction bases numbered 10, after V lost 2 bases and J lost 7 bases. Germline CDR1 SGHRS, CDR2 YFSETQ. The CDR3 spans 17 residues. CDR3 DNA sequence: TGCGCCAGCAGCTTCGGGGCCACAGGGGGCCGAAATTCACCCCTCCACTTT. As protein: CASSFGATGGRNSPLHF.

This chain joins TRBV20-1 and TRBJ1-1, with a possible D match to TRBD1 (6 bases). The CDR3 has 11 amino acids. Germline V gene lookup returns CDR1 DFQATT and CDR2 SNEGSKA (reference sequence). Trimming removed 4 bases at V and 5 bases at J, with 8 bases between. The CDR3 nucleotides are TGCAGTGCTAAAGGGACAACTGAAGCTTTCTTT. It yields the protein CSAKGTTEAFF.

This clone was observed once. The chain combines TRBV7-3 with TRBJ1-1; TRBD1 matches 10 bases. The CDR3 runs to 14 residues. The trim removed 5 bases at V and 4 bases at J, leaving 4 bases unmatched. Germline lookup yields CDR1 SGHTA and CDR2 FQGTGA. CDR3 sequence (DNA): TGTGCCAGCAGCCCCGGGACAGGGGCCACTGAAGCTTTCTTT. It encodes CASSPGTGATEAFF.

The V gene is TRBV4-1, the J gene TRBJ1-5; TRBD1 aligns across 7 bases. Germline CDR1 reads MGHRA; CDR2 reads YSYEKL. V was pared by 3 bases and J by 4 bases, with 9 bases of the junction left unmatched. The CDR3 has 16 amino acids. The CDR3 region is CASSHPQGRGNQPQHF. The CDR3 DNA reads TGCGCCAGCAGCCACCCACAGGGGCGCGGGAATCAGCCCCAGCATTTT.

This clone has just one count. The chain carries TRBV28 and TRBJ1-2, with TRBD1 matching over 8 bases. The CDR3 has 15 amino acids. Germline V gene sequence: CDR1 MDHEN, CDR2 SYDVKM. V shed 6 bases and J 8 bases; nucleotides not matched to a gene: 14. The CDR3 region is CASRPDRGAARGYTF. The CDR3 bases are TGTGCCAGCAGACCCGACAGGGGTGCGGCCCGCGGCTACACCTTC.

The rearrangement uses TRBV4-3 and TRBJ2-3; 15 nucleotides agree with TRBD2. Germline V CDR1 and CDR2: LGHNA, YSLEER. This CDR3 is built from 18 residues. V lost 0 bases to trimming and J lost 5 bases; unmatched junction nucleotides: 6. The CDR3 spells CASSQDRGTSGGKDTQYF. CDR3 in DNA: TGCGCCAGCAGCCAAGATCGGGGGACTAGCGGGGGGAAAGATACGCAGTATTTT.

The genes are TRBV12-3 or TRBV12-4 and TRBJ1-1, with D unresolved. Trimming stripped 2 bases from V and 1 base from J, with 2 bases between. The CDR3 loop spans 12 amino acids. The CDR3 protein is CASSLQNTEAFF. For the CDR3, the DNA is TGTGCCAGCAGTTTACAGAACACTGAAGCTTTCTTT.

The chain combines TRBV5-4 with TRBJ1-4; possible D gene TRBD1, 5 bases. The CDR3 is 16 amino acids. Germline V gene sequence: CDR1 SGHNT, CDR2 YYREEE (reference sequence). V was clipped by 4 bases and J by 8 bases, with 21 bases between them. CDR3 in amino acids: CASSPGGEGFGEKLFF. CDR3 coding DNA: TGTGCCAGCAGCCCTGGGGGGGAGGGATTCGGAGAAAAACTGTTTTTT.

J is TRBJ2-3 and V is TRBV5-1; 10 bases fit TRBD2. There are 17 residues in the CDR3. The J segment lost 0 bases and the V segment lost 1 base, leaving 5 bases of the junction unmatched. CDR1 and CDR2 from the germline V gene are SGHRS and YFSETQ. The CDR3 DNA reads TGCGCCAGCAGCTTGAGTATAGCGGGGGGAAGCACAGATACGCAGTATTTT. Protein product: CASSLSIAGGSTDTQYF.